The 15 T cell receptor beta chains given below trace back to one sample, sequenced in a study of neoadjuvant anti-PD-1 for oral cavity cancer. Sequencing used immunoSEQ multiplex PCR; TCRdb keeps in-frame clones, though not all of them. Of more than 6,500 clones listed, about 69% are singletons. The sample consisted of PBMCs, taken before nivolumab (anti-PD-1) treatment. These receptors all stem from a person aged 40-85 years with oral cavity squamous cell carcinoma.

The genes are TRBV5-1 and TRBJ1-1; the D is unclear. Germline V CDR1 and CDR2: SGHRS, YFSETQ. The CDR3 extends over 14 amino acids. V lost 5 bases, J lost 1 base, and 12 bases lay in between. The CDR3: CASSSAAKNTEAFF. The CDR3 bases are TGCGCCAGCAGTTCGGCAGCGAAGAACACTGAAGCTTTCTTT.

This CDR3 is CASSPTYWVNTGELFF. CDR3 sequence (DNA): TGTGCCAGCAGCCCCACCTACTGGGTAAACACCGGGGAGCTGTTTTTT. The chain recombines TRBV7-9 with TRBJ2-2; no reliable D call. CDR1 and CDR2 from the germline V gene are SEHNR and FQNEAQ (reference sequence). The CDR3 totals 16 residues. Trimming removed 5 bases from V and 2 bases from J, with 15 bases in between.

CDR3 bases: TGTGCCATCAGTGGGGACAGCCACTCCTACGAGCAGTACTTC. The encoded protein is CAISGDSHSYEQYF. The gene calls are TRBV10-3 and TRBJ2-7; 7 bases agree with TRBD1. CDR3 length: 14 residues. Per the germline V gene, CDR1 is ENHRY and CDR2 is SYGVKD. J was trimmed by 0 bases and V by 4 bases; bases with no gene match: 3.

This chain uses TRBV7-2 with TRBJ1-6, with D possibly matching TRBD1 (6 bases). This CDR3 is 14 amino acids long. Germline V CDR1 and CDR2: SGHTA, FQGNSA. With 6 bases removed from V and 9 bases from J, the gap between germline ends came to 15 bases. Here the CDR3 DNA reads TGTGCCAGCAGACCACAGGGAGGGGGTTCACCCCTCCACTTT. It is translated as CASRPQGGGSPLHF.

This chain uses TRBV7-2 with TRBJ2-3, with 7 bases that match TRBD1. The CDR3 consists of 14 residues. The J segment lost 3 bases and the V segment lost 3 bases, leaving 3 bases of the junction unmatched. The germline V gene has CDR1 SGHTA and CDR2 FQGNSA. This CDR3 reads CASSFRDRTDTQYF. The CDR3 coding sequence is TGTGCCAGCAGCTTTCGGGACAGAACAGATACGCAGTATTTT.

The chain uses TRBV5-6 and TRBJ2-1; D unresolved. V was pared by 0 bases and J by 3 bases, with 7 bases between. Per germline, CDR1 SGHDT and CDR2 YYEEEE. The CDR3 spans 14 residues. CDR3 nucleotides: TGTGCCAGCAGCTTGGGCACCAACTACAATGAGCAGTTCTTC. It translates to CASSLGTNYNEQFF.

The rearrangement uses TRBV7-8 and TRBJ2-3; D is possibly TRBD2 (6 bases). Trimming removed 5 bases from V and 5 bases from J, with 17 bases in between. The CDR3 totals 15 residues. Per germline, CDR1 SGHVS and CDR2 FQNEAQ. This CDR3 is CASSPRGGTGDTQYF. The DNA of the CDR3 is TGTGCCAGCAGCCCGCGAGGCGGGACTGGAGATACGCAGTATTTT.

The chain has TRBV5-4 and TRBJ1-6, with D unclear. The CDR3 is 13 amino acids. CDR1 is SGHNT, CDR2 YYREEE, per germline (reference sequence). With 4 bases removed from V and 7 bases from J, the gap between germline ends came to 9 bases. The CDR3: CASSAGNNSPLHF. DNA of the CDR3: TGTGCCAGCAGCGCCGGAAACAATTCACCCCTCCACTTT. The full variable domain, its missing parts supplied by reference TRBV5-4 and TRBJ1-6, is ETGVTQSPTHLIKTRGQQVTLRCSSQSGHNTVSWYQQALGQGPQFIFQYYREEENGRGNFPPRFSGLQFPNYSSELNVNALELDDSALYLCASSAGNNSPLHFGNGTRLTVT.

This clone appeared a single time. This rearrangement joins TRBV9 to TRBJ2-2; 10 bases are a match to TRBD2. Trimming cost V 0 bases and J 4 bases; bases outside gene matches: 6. Germline assignment: CDR1 SGDLS and CDR2 YYNGEE. The CDR3 loop spans 17 amino acids. The CDR3 sequence is CASSVALLAGTTGELFF. The CDR3 coding sequence is TGTGCCAGCAGCGTAGCTTTACTAGCGGGGACCACCGGGGAGCTGTTTTTT.

The J gene is TRBJ1-2, the V gene TRBV7-9; 8 bases map to TRBD1. Losses at the gene ends were 3 bases for V and 12 bases for J; bases not matched to a gene: 9. Per the germline V gene, CDR1 is SEHNR and CDR2 is FQNEAQ (reference sequence). The CDR3 loop spans 13 amino acids. CDR3 nucleotide sequence: TGTGCCAGCAGCTTTAACGGACAGGGAGTGAACACCTTC. It is translated as CASSFNGQGVNTF. The variable domain in full, completed from reference TRBV7-9 and TRBJ1-2, reads DTGVSQNPRHKITKRGQNVTFRCDPISEHNRLYWYRQTLGQGPEFLTYFQNEAQLEKSRLLSDRFSAERPKGSFSTLEIQRTEQGDSAMYLCASSFNGQGVNTFGSGTRLTVV.

This chain joins TRBV14 and TRBJ2-7; TRBD1 matches at 8 bases. V dropped 4 bases and J dropped 2; count of bases not matched to a gene: 4. CDR1 and CDR2 (germline): SGHDN, FVKESK. The CDR3 covers 14 residues. CDR3 nucleotides: TGTGCCAGCAGCCCGTTACAGGGGGCCTACGAGCAGTACTTC. Translation gives CASSPLQGAYEQYF.

The chain is built from TRBV10-3 and TRBJ2-1; 12 nucleotides agree with TRBD2. V was clipped by 6 bases and J by 7 bases; unmatched bases: 4. CDR1 is ENHRY, CDR2 SYGVKD, per germline. This CDR3 region has 14 residues. CDR3 protein: CAIRLAGGHNEQFF. The CDR3 DNA reads as TGTGCCATCAGACTAGCGGGGGGTCATAATGAGCAGTTCTTC.

CDR3 coding DNA: TGTGCCAGCAGTTCGGGACAGCCGTACGAGCAGTACTTC. It specifies CASSSGQPYEQYF. The V gene is TRBV27, the J gene TRBJ2-7, with TRBD1 identical over 7 bases. CDR1 and CDR2 (germline): MNHEY, SMNVEV (reference sequence). The CDR3 spans 13 residues. The V gene end was trimmed by 4 bases and the J gene end by 4 bases; junction bases not matched to a gene: 4.

With respect to this clone: This sample includes further DNA sequences coding for the same CDR3. This chain uses TRBV6-4 with TRBJ2-3; 10 bases line up with TRBD1. The CDR3 extends over 14 amino acids. Germline V CDR1 and CDR2: MRHNA, SNTAGT. J was trimmed by 4 bases and V by 2 bases; bases with no gene match: 0. The CDR3 DNA follows: TGTGCCAGCAGTGACGGACAGGGGGCAGATACGCAGTATTTT. This translates into CASSDGQGADTQYF.

This clone showed up just a few times. The chain uses TRBV29-1 and TRBJ2-7, with D possibly called TRBD1 or TRBD2 (5 bases each). Germline V gene data show CDR1 as SQVTM and CDR2 as ANQGSEA. The CDR3 runs to 14 residues. V was pared by 2 bases and J by 3 bases, with 14 bases between. The CDR3 DNA follows: TGCAGCGTTGAATCAAGGGGACGGAACTACGAGCAGTACTTC. It encodes CSVESRGRNYEQYF.